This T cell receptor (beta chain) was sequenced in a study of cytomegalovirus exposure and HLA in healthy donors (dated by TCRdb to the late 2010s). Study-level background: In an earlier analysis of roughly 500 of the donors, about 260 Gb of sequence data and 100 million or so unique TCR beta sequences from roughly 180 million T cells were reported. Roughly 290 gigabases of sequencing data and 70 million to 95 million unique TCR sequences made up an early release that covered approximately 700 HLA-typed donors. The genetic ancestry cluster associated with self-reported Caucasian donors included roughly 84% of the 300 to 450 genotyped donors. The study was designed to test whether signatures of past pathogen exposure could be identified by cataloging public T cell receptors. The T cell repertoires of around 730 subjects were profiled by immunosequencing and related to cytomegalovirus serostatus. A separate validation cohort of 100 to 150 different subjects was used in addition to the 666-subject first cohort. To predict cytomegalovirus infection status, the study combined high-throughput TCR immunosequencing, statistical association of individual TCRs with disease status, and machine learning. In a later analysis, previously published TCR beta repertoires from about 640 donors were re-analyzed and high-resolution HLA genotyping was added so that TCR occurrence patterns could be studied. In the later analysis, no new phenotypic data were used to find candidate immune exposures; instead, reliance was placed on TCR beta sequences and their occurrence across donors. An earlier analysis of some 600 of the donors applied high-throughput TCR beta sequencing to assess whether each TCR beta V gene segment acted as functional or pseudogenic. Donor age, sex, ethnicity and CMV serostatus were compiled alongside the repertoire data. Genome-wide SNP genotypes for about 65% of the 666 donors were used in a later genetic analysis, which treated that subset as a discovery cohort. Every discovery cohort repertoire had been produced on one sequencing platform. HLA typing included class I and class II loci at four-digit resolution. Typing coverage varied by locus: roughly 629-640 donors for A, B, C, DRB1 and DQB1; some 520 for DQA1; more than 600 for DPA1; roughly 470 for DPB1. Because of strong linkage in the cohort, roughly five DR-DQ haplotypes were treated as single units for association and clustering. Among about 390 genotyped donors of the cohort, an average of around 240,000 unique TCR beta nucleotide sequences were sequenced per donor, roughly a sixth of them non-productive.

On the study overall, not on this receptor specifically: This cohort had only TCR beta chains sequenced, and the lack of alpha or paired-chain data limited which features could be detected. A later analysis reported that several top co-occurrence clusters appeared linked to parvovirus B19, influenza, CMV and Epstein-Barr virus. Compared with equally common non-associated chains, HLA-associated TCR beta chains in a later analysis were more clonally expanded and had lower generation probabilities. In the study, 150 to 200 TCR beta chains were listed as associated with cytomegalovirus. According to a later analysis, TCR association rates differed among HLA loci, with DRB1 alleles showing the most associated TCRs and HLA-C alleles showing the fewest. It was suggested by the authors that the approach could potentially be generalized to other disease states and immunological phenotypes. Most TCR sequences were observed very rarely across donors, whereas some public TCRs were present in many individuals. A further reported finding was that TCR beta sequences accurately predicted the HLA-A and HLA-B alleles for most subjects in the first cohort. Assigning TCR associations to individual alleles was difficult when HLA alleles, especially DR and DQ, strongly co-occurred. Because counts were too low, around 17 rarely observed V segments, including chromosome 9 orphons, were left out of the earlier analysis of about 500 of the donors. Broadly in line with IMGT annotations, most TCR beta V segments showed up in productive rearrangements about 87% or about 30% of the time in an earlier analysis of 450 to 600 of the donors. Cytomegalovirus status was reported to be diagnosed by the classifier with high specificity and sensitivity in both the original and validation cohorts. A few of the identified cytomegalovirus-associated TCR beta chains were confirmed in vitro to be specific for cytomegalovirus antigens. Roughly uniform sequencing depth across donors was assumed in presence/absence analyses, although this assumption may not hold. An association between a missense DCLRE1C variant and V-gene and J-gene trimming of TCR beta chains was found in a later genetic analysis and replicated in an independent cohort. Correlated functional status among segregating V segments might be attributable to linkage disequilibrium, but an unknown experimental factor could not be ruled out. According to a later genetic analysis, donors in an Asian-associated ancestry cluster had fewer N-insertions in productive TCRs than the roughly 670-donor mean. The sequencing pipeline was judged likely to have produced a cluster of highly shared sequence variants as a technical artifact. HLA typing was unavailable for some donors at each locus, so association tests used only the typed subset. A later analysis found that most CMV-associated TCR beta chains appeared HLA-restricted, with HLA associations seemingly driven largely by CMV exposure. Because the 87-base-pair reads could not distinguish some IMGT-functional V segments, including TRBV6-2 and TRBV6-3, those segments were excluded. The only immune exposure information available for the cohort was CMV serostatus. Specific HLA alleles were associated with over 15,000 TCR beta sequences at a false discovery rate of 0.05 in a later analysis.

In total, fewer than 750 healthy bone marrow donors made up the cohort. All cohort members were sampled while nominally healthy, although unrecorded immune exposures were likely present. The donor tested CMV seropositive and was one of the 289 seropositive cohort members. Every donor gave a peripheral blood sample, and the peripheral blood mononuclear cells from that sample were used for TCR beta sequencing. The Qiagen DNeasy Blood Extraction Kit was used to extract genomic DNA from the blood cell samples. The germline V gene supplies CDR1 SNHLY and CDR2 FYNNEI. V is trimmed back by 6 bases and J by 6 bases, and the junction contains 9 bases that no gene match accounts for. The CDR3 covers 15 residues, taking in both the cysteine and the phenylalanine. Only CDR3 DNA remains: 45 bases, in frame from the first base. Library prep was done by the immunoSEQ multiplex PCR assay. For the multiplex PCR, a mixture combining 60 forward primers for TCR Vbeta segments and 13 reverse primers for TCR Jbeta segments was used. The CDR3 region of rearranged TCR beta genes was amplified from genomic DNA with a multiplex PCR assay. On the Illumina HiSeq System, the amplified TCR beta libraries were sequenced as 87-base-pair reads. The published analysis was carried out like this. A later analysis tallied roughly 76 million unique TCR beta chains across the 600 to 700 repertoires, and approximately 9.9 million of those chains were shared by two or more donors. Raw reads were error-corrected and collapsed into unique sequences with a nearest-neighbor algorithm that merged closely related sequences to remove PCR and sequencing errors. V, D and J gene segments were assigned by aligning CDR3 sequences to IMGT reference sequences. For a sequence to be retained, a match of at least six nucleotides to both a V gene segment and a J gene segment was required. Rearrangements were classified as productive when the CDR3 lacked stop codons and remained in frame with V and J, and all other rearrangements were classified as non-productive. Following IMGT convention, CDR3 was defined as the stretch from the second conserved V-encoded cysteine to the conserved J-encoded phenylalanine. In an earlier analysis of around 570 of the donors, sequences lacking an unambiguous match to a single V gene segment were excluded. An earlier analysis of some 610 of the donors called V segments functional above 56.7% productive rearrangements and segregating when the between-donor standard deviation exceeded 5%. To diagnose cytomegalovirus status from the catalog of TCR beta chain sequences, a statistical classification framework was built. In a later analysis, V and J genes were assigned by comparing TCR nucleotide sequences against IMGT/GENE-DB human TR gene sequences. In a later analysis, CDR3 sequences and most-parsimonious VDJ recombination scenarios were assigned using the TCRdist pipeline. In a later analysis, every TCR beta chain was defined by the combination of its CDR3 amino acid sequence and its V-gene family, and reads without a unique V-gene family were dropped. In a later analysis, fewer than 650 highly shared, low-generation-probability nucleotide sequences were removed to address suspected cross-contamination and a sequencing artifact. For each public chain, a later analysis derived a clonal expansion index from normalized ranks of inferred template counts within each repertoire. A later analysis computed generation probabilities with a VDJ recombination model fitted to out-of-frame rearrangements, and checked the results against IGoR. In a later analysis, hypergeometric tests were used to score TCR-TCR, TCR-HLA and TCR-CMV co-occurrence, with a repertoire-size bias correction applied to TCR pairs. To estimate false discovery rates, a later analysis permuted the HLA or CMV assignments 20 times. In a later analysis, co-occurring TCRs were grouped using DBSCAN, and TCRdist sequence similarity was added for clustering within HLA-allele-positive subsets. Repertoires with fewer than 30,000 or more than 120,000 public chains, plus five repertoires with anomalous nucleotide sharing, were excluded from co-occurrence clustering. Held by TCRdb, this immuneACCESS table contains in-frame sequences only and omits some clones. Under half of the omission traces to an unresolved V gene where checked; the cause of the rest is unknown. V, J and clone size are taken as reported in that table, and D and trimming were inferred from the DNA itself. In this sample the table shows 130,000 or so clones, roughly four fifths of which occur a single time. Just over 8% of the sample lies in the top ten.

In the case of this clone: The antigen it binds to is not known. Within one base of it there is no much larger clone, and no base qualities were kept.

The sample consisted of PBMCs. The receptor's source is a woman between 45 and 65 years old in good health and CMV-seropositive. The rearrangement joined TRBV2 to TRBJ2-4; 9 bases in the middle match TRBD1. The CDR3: CASRPTGGAGNIQYF. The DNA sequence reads TGTGCCAGCAGGCCCACAGGGGGCGCCGGAAACATTCAGTACTTC.